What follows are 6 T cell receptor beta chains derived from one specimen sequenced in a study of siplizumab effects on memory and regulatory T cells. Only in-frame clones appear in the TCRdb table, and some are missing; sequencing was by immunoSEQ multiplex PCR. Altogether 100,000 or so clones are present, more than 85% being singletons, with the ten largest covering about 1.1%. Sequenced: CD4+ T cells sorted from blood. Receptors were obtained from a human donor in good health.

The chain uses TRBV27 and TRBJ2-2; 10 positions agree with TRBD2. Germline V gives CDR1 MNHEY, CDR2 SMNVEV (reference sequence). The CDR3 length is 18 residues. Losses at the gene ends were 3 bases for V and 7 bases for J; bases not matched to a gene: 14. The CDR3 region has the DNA TGTGCCAGCAGTTTTATGGCGAGGTCGGCTAGCGGGAGCGGGGAGCTGTTTTTT. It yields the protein CASSFMARSASGSGELFF.

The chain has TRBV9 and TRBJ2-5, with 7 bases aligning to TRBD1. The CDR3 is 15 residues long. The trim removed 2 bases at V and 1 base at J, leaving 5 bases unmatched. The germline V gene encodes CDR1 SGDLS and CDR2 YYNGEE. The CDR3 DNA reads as TGTGCCAGCAGCGTTCAGACAGGGCCCCAAGAGACCCAGTACTTC. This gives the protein CASSVQTGPQETQYF.

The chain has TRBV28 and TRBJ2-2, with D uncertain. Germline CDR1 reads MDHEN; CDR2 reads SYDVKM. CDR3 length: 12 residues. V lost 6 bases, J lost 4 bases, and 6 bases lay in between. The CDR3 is CASSWGTGELFF. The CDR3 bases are TGTGCCAGCAGCTGGGGCACCGGGGAGCTGTTTTTT.

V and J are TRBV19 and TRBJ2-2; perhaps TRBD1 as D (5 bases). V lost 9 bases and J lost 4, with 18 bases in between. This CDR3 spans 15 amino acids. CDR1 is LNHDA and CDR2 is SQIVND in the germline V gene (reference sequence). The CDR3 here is CASLSGLGRTGELFF. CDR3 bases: TGTGCCAGCCTTTCGGGTCTGGGGCGCACCGGGGAGCTGTTTTTT.

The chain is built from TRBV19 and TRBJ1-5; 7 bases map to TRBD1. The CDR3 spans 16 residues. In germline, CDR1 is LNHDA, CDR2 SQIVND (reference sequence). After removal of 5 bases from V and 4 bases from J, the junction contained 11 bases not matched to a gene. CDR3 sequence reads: CASSPRTGVGNQPQHF. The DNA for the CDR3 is TGTGCCAGTAGTCCGAGAACAGGGGTTGGTAATCAGCCCCAGCATTTT.

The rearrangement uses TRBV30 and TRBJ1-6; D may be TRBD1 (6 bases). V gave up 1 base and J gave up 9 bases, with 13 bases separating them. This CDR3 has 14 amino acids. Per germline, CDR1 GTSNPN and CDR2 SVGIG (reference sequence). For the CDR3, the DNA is TGTGCCTGGAGTGAGGAGCAGGGGCTTTCACCCCTCCACTTT. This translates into CAWSEEQGLSPLHF.